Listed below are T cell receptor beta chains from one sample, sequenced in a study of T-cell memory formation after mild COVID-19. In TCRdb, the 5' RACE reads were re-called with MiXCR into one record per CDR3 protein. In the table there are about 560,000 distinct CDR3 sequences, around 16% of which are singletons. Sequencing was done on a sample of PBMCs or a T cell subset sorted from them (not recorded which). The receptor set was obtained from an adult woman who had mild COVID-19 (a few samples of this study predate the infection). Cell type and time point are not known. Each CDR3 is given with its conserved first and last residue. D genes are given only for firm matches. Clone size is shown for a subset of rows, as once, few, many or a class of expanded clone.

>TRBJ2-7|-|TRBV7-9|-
TGTGCCAGCAGCTTAGCGGGGAAGCAGTACTTC
CASSLAGKQYF
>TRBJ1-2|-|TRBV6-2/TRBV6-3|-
TGTGCCAGCAGTTATGGGTGGAGCTACACCTTC
CASSYGWSYTF
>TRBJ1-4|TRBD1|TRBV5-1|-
TGCGCCAGCAGCCCCGACAGGGGAAGTAATGAAAAACTGTTTTTT
CASSPDRGSNEKLFF
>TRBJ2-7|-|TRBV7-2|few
TGTGCCAGCAGCTCCAGGTTCGAGCAGTACTTC
CASSSRFEQYF
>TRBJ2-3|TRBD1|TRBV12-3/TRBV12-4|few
TGTGCCAGCAGTTTTCTGGGACAGGGCCCAGATACGCAGTATTTT
CASSFLGQGPDTQYF
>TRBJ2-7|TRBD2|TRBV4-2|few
TGTGCCAGCAGCCAACAATATAGCGGGGTCAGCTCCTACGAGCAGTACTTC
CASSQQYSGVSSYEQYF
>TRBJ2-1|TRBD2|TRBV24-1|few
TGTGCCACCAGTGTTGCATGGGGGCGGGAGGCCTACAATGAGCAGTTCTTC
CATSVAWGREAYNEQFF
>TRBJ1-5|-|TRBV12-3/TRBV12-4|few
TGTGCCAGCACCTCGTCTAATCAGCCCCAGCATTTT
CASTSSNQPQHF
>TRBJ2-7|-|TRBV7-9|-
TGTGCCAGCAGCCCCAACCTATACGAGCAGTACTTC
CASSPNLYEQYF
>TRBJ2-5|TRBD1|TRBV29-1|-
TGCAGCGTTGAATCGGGACAGGGAAAAGAGACCCAGTACTTC
CSVESGQGKETQYF
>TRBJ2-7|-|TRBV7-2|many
TGTGCCAGCAGCCTTACAGGCTTGGAGCAGTACTTC
CASSLTGLEQYF
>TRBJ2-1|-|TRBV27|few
TGTGCCAGCAGTTTATCGGGAACCGATAAGCAGTTCTTC
CASSLSGTDKQFF
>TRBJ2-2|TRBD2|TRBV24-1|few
TGTGCCACCCGGACTAGCGGGGGCCCCAACACCGGGGAGCTGTTTTTT
CATRTSGGPNTGELFF
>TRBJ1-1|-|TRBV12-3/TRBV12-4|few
TGTGCCAGCAGTTTGCAGGAAGACACTGAAGCTTTCTTT
CASSLQEDTEAFF
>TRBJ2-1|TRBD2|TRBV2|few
TGTGCCAGCCGCGGGGGACTAGCATCCTACAATGAGCAGTTCTTC
CASRGGLASYNEQFF
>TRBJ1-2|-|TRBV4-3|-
TGCGCCAGCAGCCAAGAGGGCGGGGACACCCGCTATGGCTACACCTTC
CASSQEGGDTRYGYTF
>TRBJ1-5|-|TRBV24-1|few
TGTGCCACCAGTGTAGACAGTAGCAATCAGCCCCAGCATTTT
CATSVDSSNQPQHF
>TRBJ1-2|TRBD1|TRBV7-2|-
TGTGCCAGCACCTTCTTGGGACAGGGGGCTGGCTATGGCTACACCTTC
CASTFLGQGAGYGYTF
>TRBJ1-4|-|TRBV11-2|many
TGTGCCAGCAGCCCGCGACAGGCAACTAATGAAAAACTGTTTTTT
CASSPRQATNEKLFF
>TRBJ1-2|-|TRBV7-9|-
TGTGCCAGCAGTCCCAAGGGGGGCAGCTATGGCTACACCTTC
CASSPKGGSYGYTF
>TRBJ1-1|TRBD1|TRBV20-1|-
TGCAGTGCCTCGACAGGGAGTGACACTGAAGCTTTCTTT
CSASTGSDTEAFF
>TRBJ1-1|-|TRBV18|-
TGTGCCAGCTCACCGGGATCGGGCGGGAACACTGAAGCTTTCTTT
CASSPGSGGNTEAFF
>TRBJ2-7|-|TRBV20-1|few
TGCAGTGCTAGAGGGTACGGGGACGAGCAGTACTTC
CSARGYGDEQYF
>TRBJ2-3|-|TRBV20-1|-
TGCAGTGCTCCGTTACGGGCTAGCACAGATACGCAGTATTTT
CSAPLRASTDTQYF
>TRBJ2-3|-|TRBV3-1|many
TGTGCCAGCAGCCAAGGAGCTAGATACACAGATACGCAGTATTTT
CASSQGARYTDTQYF
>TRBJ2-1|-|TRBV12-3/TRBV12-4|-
TGTGCCAGCACCTCCTCAGGAGTCGGCTACAATGAGCAGTTCTTC
CASTSSGVGYNEQFF
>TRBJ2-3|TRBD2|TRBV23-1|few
TGCGCCAGCAGTCCTTGGACTAGCGGGAGGGCCGTGACAGATACGCAGTATTTT
CASSPWTSGRAVTDTQYF
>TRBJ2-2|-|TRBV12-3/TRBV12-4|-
TGTGCCAGCAGACCCTCTACCGGCCAGGGCGGGGAGCTGTTTTTT
CASRPSTGQGGELFF
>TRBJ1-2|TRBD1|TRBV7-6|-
TGTGCCAGCAGCCCCCGTGTCGCAGGGGGAGGTAGATTTGTCACCTTC
CASSPRVAGGGRFVTF
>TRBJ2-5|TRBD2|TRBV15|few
TGTGCCACCAGCAGAGATCAGGCTAGCGGGGGAAGGTACCAAGAGACCCAGTACTTC
CATSRDQASGGRYQETQYF
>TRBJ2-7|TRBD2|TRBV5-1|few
TGCGCCAGCAGCCCCGGACTAGGGAAGTCTAACGAGCAGTACTTC
CASSPGLGKSNEQYF
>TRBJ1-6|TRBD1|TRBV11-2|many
TGTGCCAGCAGCTCGAGACAGGGGGCAGAAGGATCACCCCTCCACTTT
CASSSRQGAEGSPLHF
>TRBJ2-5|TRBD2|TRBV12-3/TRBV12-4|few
TGTGCCAGCAGTATCGGGGGGGCTCAAGAGACCCAGTACTTC
CASSIGGAQETQYF
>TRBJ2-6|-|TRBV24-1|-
TGTGCCACCCAGGTTCCAGGGGCCAACGTCCTGACTTTC
CATQVPGANVLTF
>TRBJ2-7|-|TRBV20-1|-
TGCAGTGCTAGAGAACAGGGACTCGGGCCCTACGAGCAGTACTTC
CSAREQGLGPYEQYF
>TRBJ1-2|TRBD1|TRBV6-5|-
TGTGCCAGCAGTTACGACAGGGGGCATGGCTACACCTTC
CASSYDRGHGYTF
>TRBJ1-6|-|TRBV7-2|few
TGTGCCAGCAGCGCAGCTGGAGATAATAATTCACCCCTCCACTTT
CASSAAGDNNSPLHF
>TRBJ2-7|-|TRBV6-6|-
TGTGCCAGCAGTTACTCGATAGGGACCGGTTACGAGCAGTACTTC
CASSYSIGTGYEQYF
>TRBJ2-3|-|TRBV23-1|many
TGCGCCAGCATCGTTGGCCCCTTT
CASIVGPF
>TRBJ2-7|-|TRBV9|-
TGTGCCAGCAGCGCTGGTGACGGAGAAACCTACGAGCAGTACTTC
CASSAGDGETYEQYF
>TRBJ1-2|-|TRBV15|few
TGTGCCACCAGCAGAGATTACGGCAGGGGAGGCTATGGCTACACCTTC
CATSRDYGRGGYGYTF
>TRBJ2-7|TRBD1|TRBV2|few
TGTGCCAGCAGCAAACCGGGACAGGGACCCGAGCAGTACTTC
CASSKPGQGPEQYF
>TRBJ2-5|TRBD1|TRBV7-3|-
TGTGCCAGCTCCCCTGAGGGGGCGGAAGAGACCCAGTACTTC
CASSPEGAEETQYF
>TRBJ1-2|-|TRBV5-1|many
TGCGCCAGCAGCTTGGACAATAACTATGGCTACACCTTC
CASSLDNNYGYTF
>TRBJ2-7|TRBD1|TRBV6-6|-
TGTGCCAGCAGTTACCCCCCCCTTGGGCGGGACAGGATCCTGAGCTCCTACGAGCAGTACTTC
CASSYPPLGRDRILSSYEQYF
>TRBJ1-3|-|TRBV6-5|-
TGTGCCAGCAGTTATGACAGGTGGACGGACACCATATATTTT
CASSYDRWTDTIYF
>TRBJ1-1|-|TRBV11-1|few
TGTGCCAGCAGGTCAAGCGCTGAAGCTTTCTTT
CASRSSAEAFF
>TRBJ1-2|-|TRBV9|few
TGTGCCAGCAGCTCCACCTACGGGACTCTCTATGGCTACACCTTC
CASSSTYGTLYGYTF
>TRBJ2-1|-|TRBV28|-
TGTGCCAGCAGAGGACGGGAGTTGTACAATGAGCAGTTCTTC
CASRGRELYNEQFF